The present T cell receptor beta chain was sequenced within a study of patients and donors after allogeneic stem cell transplantation. This CDR3 has 15 residues. V was cut by 1 base and J by 7 bases, with 14 bases left in between. TCRdb reprocessed the RT-PCR reads with MiXCR, giving one entry per CDR3 protein. The sample yields about 400,000 distinct CDR3 sequences, 16% seen once. This clonotype has at least ten counts. The material sequenced was blood, either unsorted or a sorted T cell fraction (not recorded which). The clonotype comes from a human donor who was either an allogeneic HSCT recipient or a stem cell or donor lymphocyte infusion donor (not recorded which). It is not recorded whose cells these are; they may come from a transplant donor. This chain uses TRBV12-3 or TRBV12-4 with TRBJ1-5, with TRBD1 as a possible D gene (5 bases). The CDR3 region is CASSLVGGFVQPQHF. The DNA of the CDR3 is TGTGCCAGCAGTTTAGTTGGGGGGTTCGTCCAGCCCCAGCATTTT.